This entry is about one T cell receptor (beta chain). The data were obtained in a study of blood T cell repertoires in COVID-19. Overall study context: Sites across the United States, Italy and Spain contributed samples from acute and convalescent COVID-19. T cells, B-cell-depleted T cells, or PBMCs supplied cDNA or gDNA.

The data were produced by immunoSEQ multiplex PCR, yet TCRdb's version contains in-frame clones alone and is incomplete. The table shows around 250,000 clones, with nearly 90% occurring only once. V was cut by 5 bases and J by 3 bases, with 13 bases left in between. Germline CDR1 reads MDHEN; CDR2 reads SYDVKM. This CDR3 has 14 amino acids. The origin of this receptor is a woman aged 40 to 50 who had recovered from COVID-19. Sequencing used peripheral blood. The V call is TRBV28, the J call TRBJ1-2, with D perhaps TRBD1 (6 bases). The CDR3 protein is CASSPWTDYYGYTF. The CDR3 DNA reads TGTGCCAGCAGTCCATGGACAGACTACTATGGCTACACCTTC.